This entry is about one T cell receptor (beta chain). The antigen remains unidentified. V was shortened by 0 bases and J by 5 bases, with 11 bases between the two germline ends. The germline V gene encodes CDR1 SGHDT and CDR2 YYEEEE. The CDR3 contains 14 residues. The source of the sample is a study of T cell responses to AZD1222 COVID-19 vaccine. About the research overall: Recipients boosted at about 4 weeks or about 12 weeks are pooled.

Study outcomes and limitations: The donors showed a predominance of white British ancestry and of females, with possible underestimation of clonal diversity. Without day 14 samples, only post-peak T cell repertoires were studied.

Profiling relied on immunoSEQ multiplex PCR, and the TCRdb table lists in-frame clones only, not all of them. The data show fewer than 120,000 clones, less than 90% seen once. The specimen was peripheral blood, collected on day 0 of AZD1222 vaccination. The J gene is TRBJ1-1, the V gene TRBV5-6, with D uncertain. The receptor comes from an adult in good health. CDR3 region: CASSLEVLGTEAFF. CDR3 DNA sequence: TGTGCCAGCAGCTTGGAAGTATTAGGGACTGAAGCTTTCTTT.